Sequencing of this T cell receptor beta chain was carried out in a study of T-cell memory formation after mild COVID-19. The wider study: Clusters of TCRs were largely donor specific.

Each CDR3 protein gets one entry after TCRdb re-called the 5' RACE reads with MiXCR. Among 150,000 to 200,000 distinct CDR3 sequences, roughly 15% were seen once, and the ten largest hold roughly 15%. Germline CDR1 reads SGHRS; CDR2 reads YFSETQ. The ends lost 3 bases at V and 1 base at J; junction bases unmatched: 2. The length of the CDR3 is 14 residues. The specimen was PBMCs or a T cell subset sorted from them (not recorded which). The chain carries TRBV5-1 and TRBJ2-3, with 7 bases that match TRBD2. This sequence originates from an adult woman who had mild COVID-19 (a few samples of this study predate the infection). Cell type and time point are not known. CDR3 loop: CASSWAGGTDTQYF. CDR3 nucleotide sequence: TGCGCCAGCAGCTGGGCGGGAGGCACAGATACGCAGTATTTT.